Listed below are T cell receptor beta chains from one sample, sequenced in a study of cytomegalovirus exposure and HLA in healthy donors. Clones were read by immunoSEQ multiplex PCR, and TCRdb kept only the in-frame ones, dropping some. The sample yields under 100,000 clones, roughly 73% seen once. The sample was PBMCs. The receptor set was obtained from a boy younger than 18 in good health and CMV-seronegative. Each CDR3 is given with its conserved first and last residue. The D gene is left open where the match is weak. Clone size is stated in some rows and not others, as once, few, many or a class when expanded.

v_gene	j_gene	d_gene	abundance	CDR3aa	CDR3nt
TRBV6-6	TRBJ1-5	.	.	CASSYLPGQPQHF	TGTGCCAGCAGTTACCTCCCAGGCCAGCCCCAGCATTTT
TRBV5-6	TRBJ2-7	.	.	CASSPNRVRNEQYF	TGTGCCAGCAGCCCGAACAGGGTCCGAAACGAGCAGTACTTC
TRBV7-2	TRBJ1-3	.	.	CASSPDSLTSGNTIYF	TGTGCCAGCAGCCCGGACAGTCTAACCTCTGGAAACACCATATATTTT
TRBV7-9	TRBJ1-2	.	.	CASSLGQIYGYTF	TGTGCCAGCAGCTTAGGACAGATCTATGGCTACACCTTC
TRBV30	TRBJ2-7	.	few	CAWRGAKAYEQYF	TGTGCCTGGAGAGGAGCGAAAGCCTACGAGCAGTACTTC
TRBV25-1	TRBJ2-3	.	.	CASSVDAGTSTDTQYF	TGTGCCAGCAGTGTAGATGCGGGGACTAGCACAGATACGCAGTATTTT
TRBV6-1	TRBJ2-7	.	.	CASEGVEQYF	TGTGCCAGCGAAGGGGTGGAGCAGTACTTC
TRBV7-3	TRBJ1-2	.	.	CASSLSANYGYTF	TGTGCCAGCAGCCTCTCTGCTAACTATGGCTACACCTTC
TRBV13	TRBJ1-6	.	.	CASSFGQGNSPLHF	TGTGCCAGCAGCTTCGGCCAGGGGAATTCACCCCTCCACTTT
TRBV7-2	TRBJ2-1	.	.	CASSFRQAYNEQFF	TGTGCCAGCAGCTTCAGACAGGCCTACAATGAGCAGTTCTTC
TRBV9	TRBJ1-4	.	.	CASSVGGTNEKLFF	TGTGCCAGCAGCGTAGGCGGAACTAATGAAAAACTGTTTTTT
TRBV4-1	TRBJ1-4	.	few	CASSQGAGPRFF	TGCGCCAGCAGCCAAGGGGCAGGCCCGAGGTTTTTT
TRBV5-1	TRBJ2-6	TRBD1	.	CASSLMVRGSLGANVLTF	TGCGCCAGCAGCTTGATGGTCAGGGGGTCGCTAGGGGCCAACGTCCTGACTTTC
TRBV5-1	TRBJ1-1	.	few	CASSQKREMNTEAFF	TGCGCCAGCAGTCAAAAGAGAGAGATGAACACTGAAGCTTTCTTT
TRBV29-1	TRBJ2-1	.	.	CSVDRMEDEQFF	TGCAGCGTTGACCGAATGGAGGATGAGCAGTTCTTC
TRBV25-1	TRBJ2-1	.	.	CASSEYSNEQFF	TGTGCCAGCAGTGAATATTCGAATGAGCAGTTCTTC
TRBV28	TRBJ2-5	.	.	CASSFSATGGQETQYF	TGTGCCAGCAGTTTTTCTGCGACAGGTGGGCAAGAGACCCAGTACTTC
TRBV9	TRBJ1-1	TRBD1	.	CASSALQGRYTEAFF	TGTGCCAGCAGCGCGTTACAGGGGCGGTATACTGAAGCTTTCTTT
TRBV9	TRBJ2-5	TRBD1	few	CASSVVSGTGAGLGETQYF	TGTGCCAGCAGCGTAGTAAGCGGGACAGGGGCTGGTCTAGGAGAGACCCAGTACTTC
TRBV7-2	TRBJ2-2	.	once	CASSPMVSNTGELFF	TGTGCCAGCAGCCCAATGGTCAGTAACACCGGGGAGCTGTTTTTT
TRBV7-2	TRBJ2-3	TRBD2	.	CASSLVAGATDTQYF	TGTGCCAGCAGCTTAGTAGCGGGAGCCACAGATACGCAGTATTTT
TRBV7-6	TRBJ2-3	TRBD1	.	CSTGSDTQYF	TGCTCGACAGGGTCCGATACGCAGTATTTT
TRBV6-4	TRBJ1-2	TRBD1	.	CASRGTGTYGYTF	TGTGCCAGCCGCGGGACAGGGACCTATGGCTACACCTTC
TRBV7-8	TRBJ2-2	TRBD2	.	CASRLKAGATGELFF	TGTGCCAGCAGGTTAAAAGCGGGGGCCACCGGGGAGCTGTTTTTT
TRBV4-1	TRBJ2-2	TRBD1	.	CASSQEGTGSLSTGELFF	TGCGCCAGCAGCCAAGAGGGGACAGGGTCCTTGAGTACCGGGGAGCTGTTTTTT
TRBV7-2	TRBJ2-7	TRBD2	.	CASSFNTGGYEQYF	TGTGCCAGCAGCTTCAACACGGGAGGCTACGAGCAGTACTTC
TRBV9	TRBJ2-3	.	.	CASSVAGVLGDTQYF	TGTGCCAGCAGCGTAGCGGGAGTCCTGGGAGATACGCAGTATTTT
TRBV4-1	TRBJ2-3	.	.	CASSLRGEQYF	TGCGCCAGCAGCCTCAGGGGGGAGCAGTATTTT
TRBV4-3	TRBJ1-1	.	.	CASSQGLMYTNTEAFF	TGCGCCAGCAGCCAAGGACTGATGTACACGAACACTGAAGCTTTCTTT
TRBV7-2	TRBJ2-2	TRBD1	.	CASSPRPGTGVPGELFF	TGTGCCAGCAGCCCCAGGCCCGGGACAGGGGTACCCGGGGAGCTGTTTTTT
TRBV4-1	TRBJ2-7	.	.	CASSRSPRNGEQYF	TGCGCCAGCAGTCGAAGCCCCCGGAACGGGGAGCAGTACTTC
TRBV28	TRBJ1-1	.	.	CASSLEGSEAFF	TGTGCCAGCAGTTTAGAGGGATCTGAAGCTTTCTTT
TRBV6-5	TRBJ2-7	TRBD1	few	CASSFGTGRPPYEQYF	TGTGCCAGCAGTTTCGGGACAGGGCGCCCACCCTACGAGCAGTACTTC
TRBV30	TRBJ1-1	.	.	CAWGPNTEAFF	TGTGCCTGGGGCCCGAACACTGAAGCTTTCTTT
TRBV4-2	TRBJ1-3	.	.	CASSQVLGAGNTIYF	TGTGCCAGCAGCCAAGTCCTCGGAGCTGGAAACACCATATATTTT
TRBV29-1	TRBJ2-3	TRBD1	.	CSVEDRGGTDTQYF	TGCAGCGTAGAGGACAGGGGGGGCACAGATACGCAGTATTTT
TRBV28	TRBJ2-7	.	.	CATRGMGYEQYF	TGTGCCACCCGCGGCATGGGCTACGAGCAGTACTTC
TRBV27	TRBJ1-1	TRBD1	once	CASSPGTGTEAFF	TGTGCCAGCAGTCCCGGGACAGGGACTGAAGCTTTCTTT
TRBV29-1	TRBJ2-1	.	.	CSVGGIADSSYNEQFF	TGCAGCGTTGGGGGCATAGCGGATAGCTCCTACAATGAGCAGTTCTTC
TRBV28	TRBJ2-5	.	.	CASSLRNQETQYF	TGTGCCAGCAGTTTACGTAATCAAGAGACCCAGTACTTC
TRBV18	TRBJ1-1	.	.	CASSPAKGSTEAFF	TGTGCCAGCTCACCGGCTAAAGGGAGCACTGAAGCTTTCTTT
TRBV28	TRBJ2-7	.	.	CASSLLAKSSYEQYF	TGTGCCAGCAGTTTACTAGCGAAGAGCTCCTACGAGCAGTACTTC
TRBV5-1	TRBJ2-5	.	.	CASSLREQTQYF	TGCGCCAGCAGCTTACGGGAACAGACCCAGTACTTC
TRBV10-2	TRBJ1-1	TRBD1	once	CASSARTGGNTEAFF	TGCGCCAGCAGTGCCCGGACAGGGGGGAACACTGAAGCTTTCTTT
TRBV14	TRBJ2-7	TRBD2	.	CASSPLASGSYEQYF	TGTGCCAGCAGCCCCCTCGCTAGCGGGAGCTACGAGCAGTACTTC
TRBV27	TRBJ2-1	TRBD2	.	CASSMAGGRENEQFF	TGTGCCAGCAGTATGGCGGGAGGGCGGGAGAATGAGCAGTTCTTC
TRBV28	TRBJ2-3	.	.	CASAGGLATDTQYF	TGTGCCAGCGCTGGAGGGCTAGCCACAGATACGCAGTATTTT
TRBV5-4	TRBJ1-6	.	.	CASSLSERNSPLHF	TGTGCCAGCAGCTTGAGTGAGAGAAATTCACCCCTCCACTTT
TRBV27	TRBJ1-4	.	.	CASSLRTNEKLFF	TGTGCCAGCAGTTTACGGACTAATGAAAAACTGTTTTTT
TRBV2	TRBJ2-1	.	.	CASSRTAYNEQFF	TGTGCCAGCAGTAGGACAGCCTACAATGAGCAGTTCTTC
TRBV30	TRBJ1-1	.	.	CAWSDLGPSSAFF	TGTGCCTGGAGTGATCTCGGCCCTAGTTCGGCTTTCTTT
TRBV6-5	TRBJ1-1	TRBD1	few	CASGQVMNTEAFF	TGTGCCAGCGGACAGGTTATGAACACTGAAGCTTTCTTT
TRBV19	TRBJ1-4	.	.	CASRLQGLGEKLFF	TGTGCCAGCCGACTGCAGGGCCTGGGGGAAAAACTGTTTTTT
TRBV6-5	TRBJ1-6	.	.	CASSYYPGGDSPLHF	TGTGCCAGCAGTTATTACCCTGGGGGGGATTCACCCCTCCACTTT
TRBV7-9	TRBJ1-6	.	.	CASSLVEAGSPLHF	TGTGCCAGCAGCTTAGTAGAGGCCGGCTCACCCCTCCACTTT
TRBV14	TRBJ1-2	.	.	CASSQQGTPGNGYTF	TGTGCCAGCAGCCAACAAGGGACACCCGGAAATGGCTACACCTTC
TRBV13	TRBJ2-7	.	.	CASSPPGLGGAYEQYF	TGTGCCAGCAGCCCCCCGGGCTTGGGGGGAGCCTACGAGCAGTACTTC
TRBV2	TRBJ2-1	TRBD1	.	CASSGTGQGVAHPNEQFF	TGTGCCAGCAGTGGGACGGGACAGGGGGTAGCCCACCCTAATGAGCAGTTCTTC
TRBV9	TRBJ2-5	TRBD2	.	CASSPQASGRETQYF	TGTGCCAGCAGCCCCCAGGCTAGCGGGAGAGAGACCCAGTACTTC